This TCR beta chain derives from a study of technical replicates of blood from a handful of donors. Clones were sequenced by immunoSEQ multiplex PCR, and TCRdb holds only the in-frame ones, with some missing. Here the sample spans more than 65,000 clones, about 92% being singletons. Germline loops: CDR1 SGHDT, CDR2 YYEEEE. Trimming took off 4 bases at V and 9 bases at J, with 13 bases between the two ends. This CDR3 has 12 amino acids. The sequence was collected from a human donor in good health. Sequenced material: T cells isolated from PBMCs. The chain is built from TRBV5-6 and TRBJ2-5; TRBD2 is a possible D gene (5 bases). CDR3 amino acids: CASSRLDGAQYF. The CDR3 bases are TGTGCCAGCAGCAGACTGGACGGGGCCCAGTACTTC.